These 12 T cell receptor beta chains originate from one sample sequenced in a study of blood T cell repertoires in COVID-19. Sequencing used immunoSEQ multiplex PCR; TCRdb keeps in-frame clones, though not all of them. The repertoire holds about 74,000 clones, with 70% to 80% as singletons. The specimen sequenced was peripheral blood. These receptors were collected from a human donor in a cohort sampled during active COVID-19.

This sequence joins TRBV7-9 and TRBJ2-7; maybe TRBD2 (7 bases). In germline, CDR1 is SEHNR, CDR2 FQNEAQ (reference sequence). The V gene lost 11 bases and the J gene lost 4 bases, with 15 bases spanning the gap. The CDR3 has 12 amino acids. The CDR3 region has the DNA TGTGCCGGGGGGGCAGGGGCATACGAGCAGTACTTC. It yields the protein CAGGAGAYEQYF.

V usage is TRBV3-1 (or the pseudogene TRBV3-2) and J usage is TRBJ1-2, with a possible D match to TRBD1 (6 bases). CDR3 length: 17 residues. Trimming stripped 3 bases from V and 4 bases from J, with 21 bases between. Germline CDR1 LGHDT, CDR2 YNNKEL (reference sequence). In DNA, the CDR3 is TGTGCCAGCAGCCACTACGGGTCGGGGGGGCCCTCCTATGGCTACACCTTC. Translated: CASSHYGSGGPSYGYTF.

Here the CDR3 DNA reads TGCAGCGTTGCTCAACTCAGGCAAGAGACCCAGTACTTC. Translated, it gives CSVAQLRQETQYF. The chain links TRBV29-1 to TRBJ2-5; no firm D call. Germline lookup yields CDR1 SQVTM and CDR2 ANQGSEA. This CDR3 has 13 residues. V lost 4 bases to trimming and J lost 2 bases, with 11 bases between them.

The chain joins TRBV4-3 to TRBJ2-3, with D possibly matching TRBD1 (5 bases). This CDR3 contains 14 residues. V was clipped by 4 bases and J by 5 bases, with 13 bases between them. The V gene's germline CDR1 is LGHNA and CDR2 YSLEER. The CDR3 here is CASSPAQGLDTQYF. The CDR3, as DNA: TGCGCCAGCAGCCCCGCTCAGGGCCTAGATACGCAGTATTTT.

CDR3 bases: TGTGCCAGCAGCCAAGTGGGCGGGGGGGACACAGATACGCAGTATTTT. Its translation is CASSQVGGGDTDTQYF. This chain uses TRBV4-2 with TRBJ2-3; 9 nucleotides match TRBD2. Trimming at V came to 1 base and at J to 2 bases, leaving 4 bases not matched to a gene. The CDR3 totals 16 residues. Germline V lookup: CDR1 LGHNA, CDR2 YNFKEQ.

The chain has TRBV3-1 (or the pseudogene TRBV3-2) and TRBJ2-3; D is perhaps TRBD2 (6 bases). Germline V gene data show CDR1 as LGHDT and CDR2 as YNNKEL (reference sequence). V lost 0 bases and J lost 2, with 12 bases in between. The CDR3 extends over 16 amino acids. The CDR3 region has the DNA TGTGCCAGCAGCCAAGATACGCCTAGCGTCACAGATACGCAGTATTTT. It specifies CASSQDTPSVTDTQYF.

The rearrangement joins TRBV6-4 to TRBJ2-3; D possibly corresponds to TRBD2 (6 bases). This CDR3 region has 16 residues. Trimming left V 10 bases short and J 6 bases short, with 26 bases between. Germline-derived CDR1 and CDR2 are MRHNA and SNTAGT. CDR3 nucleotides: TGTGCCACCAGAAAGCACCGGGACTCGAGACTGGATACGCAGTATTTT. This gives the protein CATRKHRDSRLDTQYF.

This clone appeared once. V gene TRBV6-5 combines with J gene TRBJ1-1, with 7 positions matching TRBD1. The germline CDR1 and CDR2 sequences are MNHEY and SVGAGI. This CDR3 spans 15 amino acids. The V and J ends lost 7 bases and 4 bases, in that order; junction bases with no gene match: 12. This CDR3 reads CASTRTGRLGTEAFF. CDR3 nucleotide sequence: TGTGCCAGCACCCGGACAGGACGTTTGGGCACTGAAGCTTTCTTT.

The J gene is TRBJ2-7, the V gene TRBV14; 8 bases are a match to TRBD1. Trimming at V came to 3 bases and at J to 4 bases, leaving 5 bases not matched to a gene. The CDR3 has 14 amino acids. CDR1 is SGHDN and CDR2 is FVKESK in the germline V gene. CDR3 sequence: CASSQADRGYEQYF. The CDR3 region has the DNA TGTGCCAGCAGCCAGGCCGACAGGGGTTACGAGCAGTACTTC.

The chain carries TRBV19 and TRBJ2-1; TRBD2 matches 8 bases. Germline CDR1 is LNHDA and CDR2 is SQIVND (reference sequence). After removal of 6 bases from V and 2 bases from J, the junction contained 0 bases not matched to a gene. The length of the CDR3 is 13 residues. This CDR3 reads CASRAGAYNEQFF. The CDR3 coding sequence is TGTGCCAGTAGAGCGGGAGCCTACAATGAGCAGTTCTTC.

The V and J genes are TRBV14 and TRBJ1-2; perhaps TRBD1 as D (6 bases). Deletions cut 3 bases from V and 1 base from J, with 9 bases between. The CDR3 extends over 14 amino acids. Germline loops: CDR1 SGHDN, CDR2 FVKESK. CDR3 sequence (DNA): TGTGCCAGCAGCCAGCCAGGGGTTAACTATGGCTACACCTTC. Protein product: CASSQPGVNYGYTF.

This clone was observed once. The rearrangement uses TRBV4-1 and TRBJ2-3; 9 bases fit TRBD2. Trimming at V came to 0 bases and at J to 6 bases, leaving 13 bases not matched to a gene. Germline assignment: CDR1 MGHRA and CDR2 YSYEKL. The CDR3 spans 18 residues. As DNA, the CDR3 is TGCGCCAGCAGCCAAGACCTCGGGGCTAGCGGGACCCGGGATACGCAGTATTTT. This sequence encodes CASSQDLGASGTRDTQYF.